This T cell receptor beta chain stems from a study of shared clonotypes between healthy human individuals (dated by TCRdb to 2018 to 2021). About the investigation overall: The cohort included three men and two women between 18 and 49 years of age. For each donor, CD4 naive and CD4 memory were each run on three plates, CD8 naive on two plates, and CD8 memory on one plate. To estimate repertoire size and how much clonotype sharing occurs between individuals, the study deeply sequenced the blood TCR repertoires of several healthy adults. Different laboratories and diverse techniques were used to prepare libraries and sequence TCR repertoires, to increase sequencing depth and limit assay-specific biases. Per donor, leukapheresis produced somewhere between about 0.85 and 8.9 billion PBMCs.

Using the deep immunoSEQ assay, multiplex PCR amplified TCR CDR3 regions from genomic DNA. Extracted genomic DNA from each cell subset was distributed evenly across all wells of several immunoSEQ 96-well plates, and each plate was treated as a replicate. For sorted subsets, about 220 ng of genomic DNA, equivalent to around 29,000 T cell genomes, went into each replicate PCR. Purified libraries were quantified with a Qubit 3.0 fluorometer, sized on a Bioanalyzer 2100, and re-quantified with the KAPA Library Quantification kit. A separate single-read 150-cycle Illumina NextSeq 550 flow cell was used to sequence each immunoSEQ 96-well plate. Per the original workflow: Because the immunoSEQ output held only junctional sequences and lacked quality scores, the filtering could not match the filtering applied to full-length reads. Sequences were annotated with PyIR, a Python wrapper for IgBLAST v1.9, and V/J genes and CDR3 were assigned using IMGT germline references. Reads were filtered out if the reads had weak V/J assignments (E-value above 1e-6), no CDR3, stop codons, out-of-frame junctions, or ambiguous translated residues. V3J clonotypes were defined as sequences sharing an identical inferred V gene, J gene, and CDR3 amino acid sequence. To compute the percentage overlap between repertoires, the number of shared unique clonotypes was divided by the size of the smaller repertoire. Three approaches were used to assess repertoire richness: RTK rarefaction, the Chao1 estimator, and Recon v2.1 estimates of unobserved clonotypes. Generation probabilities for all TCRbeta clonotypes obtained by the gDNA method from a few donors were computed using OLGA. TCRdb's version of the immuneACCESS table is confined to in-frame rearrangements and falls short of the full clone set. An unresolved V gene accounts for under half of the shortfall where checked; the remainder is of unknown origin. From that table come the V and J calls and clone size; the DNA was used to work out D and trimming. The sample contains some 2,500,000 clones, 80% to 95% of them found a single time. The top ten constitute 0.36% of the sample.

CDR3 length: 15 amino acids, cysteine to phenylalanine. This entry keeps only the CDR3 DNA: 45 bases, framed from base 1. The trim is 5 bases for V and 1 base for J, with a gap of 14 bases between the germline ends. CDR1 and CDR2 (SGHTA, FQGTGA) derive from the germline V gene. General conclusions and limits of the study: Because the study included only a small number of donors, the genetic and exposure-history diversity represented was limited. Sampling was limited to blood, and TCR repertoires in tissue likely differ from TCR repertoires in blood. Estimated clonotype richness was generally larger for naive than for memory subsets. Compared with non-shared clonotypes, clonotypes shared by all four sorted-subset donors had higher generation probabilities. Across a few donors, about 4.5% of naive CD4, 3% to 3.5% of naive CD8, roughly 2.2% of memory CD4, and 0.4% to 0.45% of memory CD8 clonotypes were shared. Incomplete sequencing was indicated by rarefaction of sorted-subset datasets, despite the large sequencing depth. Pairwise subsampling indicated that sequencing depth was expected to affect the degree of clonotype sharing among donors.

In the case of this clone: Its recognized antigen is unknown. Base qualities are not provided; no much larger clone lies one nucleotide away.

The donors were healthy, HIV-negative adults who had no recently reported acute infections or vaccinations. Only Caucasian adults living in Nashville, Tennessee, USA were represented among the donors. CD4+ T cells were enriched by magnetic negative selection; naive cells were then positively selected on CD45RA, and the negative fraction formed the memory subset. Blood was collected by leukapheresis, and PBMCs were isolated by Ficoll-Histopaque density gradient centrifugation and then cryopreserved in liquid nitrogen vapor phase. Purity and quantity of every magnetically sorted T cell population were checked by analytical flow cytometry. Each sorted fraction had its genomic DNA isolated and then quantified by UV absorbance on a Nanodrop 2000c.

What was sequenced was naive CD4+ T cells from PBMCs. According to the study, the label for this sample's cell subset or site signals: CD45RA+ positively selected. The TCR sequence derives from a man younger than 35 in good health. Some clones in this sample may be carry-over from other donors' samples. The sequence joins TRBV7-3 to TRBJ1-1; the D gene is possibly TRBD1, with 6 bases matching. The CDR3 reads CASSPRGAGNTEAFF. The DNA sequence is TGTGCCAGCAGCCCCCGGGGGGCCGGGAACACTGAAGCTTTCTTT.